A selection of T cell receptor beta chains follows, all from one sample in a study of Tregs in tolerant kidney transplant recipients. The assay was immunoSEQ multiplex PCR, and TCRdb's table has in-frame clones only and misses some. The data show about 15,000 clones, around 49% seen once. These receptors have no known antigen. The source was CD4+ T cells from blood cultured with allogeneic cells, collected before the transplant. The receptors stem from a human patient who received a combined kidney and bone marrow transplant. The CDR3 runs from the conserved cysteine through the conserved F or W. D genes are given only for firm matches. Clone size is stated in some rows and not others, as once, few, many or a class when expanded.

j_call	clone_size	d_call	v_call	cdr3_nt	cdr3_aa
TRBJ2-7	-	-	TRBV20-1	TGCAGTGCTAGTAAATCCTACGAGCAGTACTTC	CSASKSYEQYF
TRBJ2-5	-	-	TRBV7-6	TGTGCCAGCAGCTTAGCCGGAGGAACCCAGTACTTC	CASSLAGGTQYF
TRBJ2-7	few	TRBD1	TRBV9	TGTGCCAGCAGCGTAGGGGCAGGGGGCGTCTCGGAGGAGCAGTACTTC	CASSVGAGGVSEEQYF
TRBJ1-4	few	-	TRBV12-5	TGTGCTAGTGGTTTGGTACTGGTTCACGGTAGAGATGAAAAACTGTTTTTT	CASGLVLVHGRDEKLFF
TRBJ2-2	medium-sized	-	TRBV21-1	TGTGCCAGCAGCAAAGCGCCGCTTTCAGAGGCGGGAAACTTGGCGAACACCGGGGAGCTGTTTTTT	CASSKAPLSEAGNLANTGELFF
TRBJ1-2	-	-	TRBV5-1	TGCGCCAGCAGCCTTGGGACAATCTATGGCTACACCTTC	CASSLGTIYGYTF
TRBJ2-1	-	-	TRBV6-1	TGTGCCAGCAGTGTTGACTCCCTAAACTACAATGAGCAGTTCTTC	CASSVDSLNYNEQFF
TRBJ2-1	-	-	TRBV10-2	TGCGCCAGCAGCCGACAGACCTACAATGAGCAGTTCTTC	CASSRQTYNEQFF
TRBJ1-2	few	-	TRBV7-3	TGTGCCAGCAGCTTAGCCGGGAGCGGTGGCTACACCTTC	CASSLAGSGGYTF
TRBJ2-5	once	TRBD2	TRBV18	TGTGCCAGCTCACCTGCACGGATAGCGGGAGGGGAGACCCAGTACTTC	CASSPARIAGGETQYF
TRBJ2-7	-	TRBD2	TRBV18	TGTGCCAGCTCCCGCCTACTAGCGGGTCCCTACGAGCAGTACTTC	CASSRLLAGPYEQYF
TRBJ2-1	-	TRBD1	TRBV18	TGTGCCAGCTCACCACAACAGGGGGCGCAGGATGAGCAGTTCTTC	CASSPQQGAQDEQFF
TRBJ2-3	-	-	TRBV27	TGTGCCAGCAGTTTATCGTATAGCACAGATACGCAGTATTTT	CASSLSYSTDTQYF
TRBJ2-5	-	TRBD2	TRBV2	TGTGCCAGCAGCTGGGGGGGGACTGTCCAAGAGACCCAGTACTTC	CASSWGGTVQETQYF
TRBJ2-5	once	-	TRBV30	TGTGCCTCGTCACAGGGAAGAGAGACCCAGTACTTC	CASSQGRETQYF
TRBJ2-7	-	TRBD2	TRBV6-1	TGTGCCAGCAGTAGAGCGGGAGCCTACGAGCAGTACTTC	CASSRAGAYEQYF